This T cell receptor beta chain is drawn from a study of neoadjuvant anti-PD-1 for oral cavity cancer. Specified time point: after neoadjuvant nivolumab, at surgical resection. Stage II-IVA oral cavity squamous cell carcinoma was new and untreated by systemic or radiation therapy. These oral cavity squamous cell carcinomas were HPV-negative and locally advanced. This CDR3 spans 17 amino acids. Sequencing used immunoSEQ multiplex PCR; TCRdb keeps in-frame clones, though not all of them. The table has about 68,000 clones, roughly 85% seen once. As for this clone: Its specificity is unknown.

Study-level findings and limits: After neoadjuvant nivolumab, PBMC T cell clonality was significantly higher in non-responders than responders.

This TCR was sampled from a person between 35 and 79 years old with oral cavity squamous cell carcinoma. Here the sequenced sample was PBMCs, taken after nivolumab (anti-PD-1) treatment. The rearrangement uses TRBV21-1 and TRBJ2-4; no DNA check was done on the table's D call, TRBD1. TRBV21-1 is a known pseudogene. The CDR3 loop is CASSKDRGLRAKNIQYF. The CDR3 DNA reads TGTGCCAGCAGCAAAGATAGGGGCCTGCGGGCCAAAAACATTCAGTACTTC.